This paragraph covers one TCR beta chain sequence. The antigen is not known. The sample comes from a study of OX40 agonist ivuxolimab in advanced cancers. About the research overall: Of mixed ages from about 20 to 80 and averaging 60 years, the group was roughly 85% male. Earlier treatment with anti-PD-1, anti-PD-L1 or anti-CTLA-4 was permitted, and 35% to 45% had received some. General study points: Some nonresponders likewise displayed low normalized T-cell clonal expansion.

Data came from immunoSEQ multiplex PCR; TCRdb stores just in-frame clones and leaves some out. The sample holds under 70,000 clones, roughly four fifths seen once. From germline, CDR1 is MDHEN and CDR2 SYDVKM. This CDR3 region has 14 residues. V was trimmed by 8 bases and J by 3 bases, leaving 17 bases between them. This TCR was sampled from an adult with an advanced solid tumor such as melanoma, head and neck, liver or kidney cancer. Sequences were derived from CD4+ or CD8+ T cells sorted from blood, sampled in a trial of the OX40 agonist ivuxolimab. The chain combines TRBV28 with TRBJ2-7, with D possibly being TRBD2 (7 bases). CDR3 in DNA: TGTGCCAGCCTGCCGGGAGGACAGAGCTACGAGCAGTACTTC. Residues: CASLPGGQSYEQYF.